Following are 29 T cell receptor beta chains from one sample sequenced in a study of identical twins. MiXCR, run by TCRdb on the 5' RACE reads, gives a single entry per CDR3 protein. The table lists a few hundred thousand distinct CDR3 sequences, approximately 17% of them singletons. The sequencing input was naive T cells sorted from blood. These receptors all stem from a man aged 50 or older in good health.

The gene calls are TRBV6-2 or TRBV6-3 and TRBJ2-7; 9 bases agree with TRBD1. The V segment lost 5 bases and the J segment 5 bases; nucleotides outside the gene matches: 10. Germline V gene data show CDR1 as MNHEY and CDR2 as SVGEGT. CDR3 length: 15 residues. CDR3 in DNA: TGTGCCAGCAGTCGGACGGGACAGGGAATCGACGAGCAGTACTTC. Its protein product is CASSRTGQGIDEQYF.

The genes are TRBV5-1 and TRBJ2-7; D gene ambiguous. The germline V gene encodes CDR1 SGHRS and CDR2 YFSETQ. Trimming removed 0 bases at V and 7 bases at J, with 14 bases between. The CDR3 is 14 residues long. CDR3 DNA: TGCGCCAGCAGCTTGGAGGGCAGCTTGGGGGAGCAGTACTTC. It encodes CASSLEGSLGEQYF.

In its sample, this clonotype was seen a few times. V and J are TRBV4-3 and TRBJ2-1; no reliable D call. V shed 0 bases and J shed 8 bases, with 14 bases lying between them. Per the germline V gene, CDR1 is LGHNA and CDR2 is YSLEER. This CDR3 spans 15 amino acids. CDR3 in amino acids: CASSQELFSLDEQFF. CDR3 nucleotides: TGCGCCAGCAGCCAAGAGTTGTTCTCCCTGGATGAGCAGTTCTTC.

V and J are TRBV4-3 and TRBJ1-2, with a possible D match to TRBD1 (5 bases). Trimming took off 1 base at V and 8 bases at J, with 14 bases between the two ends. The CDR3 spans 14 residues. The germline CDR1 and CDR2 sequences are LGHNA and YSLEER. In DNA, the CDR3 is TGCGCCAGCAGCCAAGTTAAGGAAAGGGGAGGCTACACCTTC. It is translated as CASSQVKERGGYTF.

This clonotype was observed a few times. This sequence joins TRBV28 and TRBJ2-5; 7 positions match TRBD2. Germline-derived CDR1 and CDR2 are MDHEN and SYDVKM. This CDR3 is built from 13 residues. V shed 6 bases and J 7 bases; nucleotides not matched to a gene: 8. CDR3 sequence: CASSHGGRGTQYF. The DNA for the CDR3 is TGTGCCAGCAGCCACGGCGGGAGAGGGACCCAGTACTTC.

In its sample, this clonotype was seen a few times. The V call is TRBV5-1, the J call TRBJ2-5; TRBD1 or TRBD2 may be the D gene (5 bases each). The CDR3 extends over 16 amino acids. Germline V gene lookup returns CDR1 SGHRS and CDR2 YFSETQ. V shed 1 base and J shed 5 bases, with 18 bases lying between them. Here the CDR3 reads CASSLWPSGSAETQYF. The CDR3 nucleotides are TGCGCCAGCAGCTTGTGGCCCTCAGGGAGTGCGGAGACCCAGTACTTC.

The CDR3: CASSQVQGKADEKLFF. The CDR3 DNA is TGTGCCAGCAGCCAAGTACAGGGAAAGGCGGATGAAAAACTGTTTTTT. V and J are TRBV4-2 and TRBJ1-4; D might be TRBD1 (6 bases). Trimming took off 1 base at V and 6 bases at J, with 15 bases between the two ends. This CDR3 region has 16 residues. Germline CDR1 reads LGHNA; CDR2 reads YNFKEQ.

The rearrangement links TRBV4-3 to TRBJ2-1; 8 bases agree with TRBD2. J gave up 7 bases and V 0 bases, and 8 bases lay outside the gene matches. Germline values: CDR1 LGHNA, CDR2 YSLEER. This CDR3 has 16 residues. DNA of the CDR3: TGCGCCAGCAGCCAAGATGAGGTGATAGCGGGGAATGAGCAGTTCTTC. It encodes CASSQDEVIAGNEQFF.

This clonotype has ten or more counts. This chain uses TRBV15 with TRBJ2-1; the D gene is possibly TRBD2 (5 bases). The CDR3 runs 16 residues. With 8 bases removed from V and 5 bases from J, the gap between germline ends came to 22 bases. Germline lookup yields CDR1 LNHNV and CDR2 YYDKDF (reference sequence). The CDR3 loop reads CATGLVSGLKNNEQFF. CDR3 DNA sequence: TGTGCCACCGGACTCGTAAGCGGACTCAAAAACAATGAGCAGTTCTTC.

This clonotype was detected only a few times. This chain connects TRBV7-2 to TRBJ2-1; TRBD2 agrees at 9 bases. This CDR3 comprises 15 residues. Germline assignment: CDR1 SGHTA and CDR2 FQGNSA. The V segment lost 4 bases and the J segment 4 bases; nucleotides outside the gene matches: 5. The CDR3 nucleotides read TGTGCCAGCAGCTCCGGGACTAGCTTTTACAATGAGCAGTTCTTC. It yields the protein CASSSGTSFYNEQFF. The whole variable domain, remainder taken from reference TRBV7-2 and TRBJ2-1, is GAGVSQSPSNKVTEKGKDVELRCDPISGHTALYWYRQSLGQGLEFLIYFQGNSAPDKSGLPSDRFSAERTGGSVSTLTIQRTQQEDSAVYLCASSSGTSFYNEQFFGPGTRLTVL.

This chain links TRBV6-2 or TRBV6-3 with TRBJ2-5; 11 bases align to TRBD2. Germline V lookup: CDR1 MNHEY, CDR2 SVGEGT. Trimming removed 7 bases from V and 1 base from J; junction bases left unmatched: 2. This CDR3 is built from 14 residues. This CDR3 is CASTSGGLQETQYF. The CDR3 DNA is TGTGCCAGCACTAGCGGGGGGCTCCAAGAGACCCAGTACTTC.

Many counts were recorded for this clonotype. The chain uses TRBV12-3 or TRBV12-4 and TRBJ2-1; maybe TRBD2 (6 bases). The ends were cut back, 6 bases at V and 7 bases at J, with 22 bases in the middle. The length of the CDR3 is 16 residues. The CDR3 bases are TGTGCCAGCAGGGCGCCGGGACTCACTCCCGGGAATGAGCAGTTCTTC. This translates into CASRAPGLTPGNEQFF.

This chain joins TRBV11-2 and TRBJ2-7; the match to TRBD2 covers 13 bases. CDR3 length equals 19 residues. CDR1 is SGHAT and CDR2 is FQNNGV in the germline V gene. Trimming cost V 4 bases and J 2 bases; bases outside gene matches: 14. The CDR3 DNA reads TGTGCCAGCAGCTCGCCCGGGACTAGCGGGATACCGATCACCTACGAGCAGTACTTC. It encodes CASSSPGTSGIPITYEQYF.

This clonotype was detected only a few times. This chain links TRBV20-1 with TRBJ2-3, with 10 bases identical to TRBD2. The CDR3 length is 14 residues. V lost 7 bases and J lost 4; bases outside the gene matches: 8. Germline values: CDR1 DFQATT, CDR2 SNEGSKA (reference sequence). CDR3 sequence: CSVHPSGRSDTQYF. CDR3 nucleotides: TGCAGTGTGCATCCTAGCGGGAGATCAGATACGCAGTATTTT.

There are many counts of this clonotype. The genes are TRBV24-1 and TRBJ2-7; no firm D call. CDR1 and CDR2 (germline): KGHDR, SFDVKD. V gave up 4 bases and J gave up 4 bases, with 13 bases separating them. CDR3 length: 14 residues. As DNA, the CDR3 is TGTGCCACCAGTGACCGAGACCGAATATACGAGCAGTACTTC. This encodes CATSDRDRIYEQYF.

This clonotype occurred a few times. V usage is TRBV20-1 and J usage is TRBJ2-3; weak D call: TRBD2 (5 bases). Germline CDR1 DFQATT, CDR2 SNEGSKA (reference sequence). There are 14 residues in the CDR3. V lost 3 bases and J lost 2, with 12 bases in between. This CDR3 reads CSASKDSNTDTQYF. In DNA form, the CDR3 reads TGCAGTGCTAGCAAGGACTCAAACACAGATACGCAGTATTTT.

This clonotype was detected many times. The chain recombines TRBV20-1 with TRBJ1-5; TRBD1 aligns across 8 bases. Germline lookup yields CDR1 DFQATT and CDR2 SNEGSKA (reference sequence). The CDR3 is 21 residues long. The junction had 22 bases not matched to a gene; V was cut back by 1 base and J by 2 bases. CDR3 region: CSARVPLTIGQGRLGNQPQHF. CDR3 sequence (DNA): TGCAGTGCTAGAGTTCCACTGACAATTGGACAGGGCCGGTTGGGCAATCAGCCCCAGCATTTT.

The DNA for the CDR3 is TGTGCCAGCAGCCAAGAAAGGGGAGCGTGGACAGGGTCCTACAATGAGCAGTTCTTC. Translated: CASSQERGAWTGSYNEQFF. The gene calls are TRBV4-2 and TRBJ2-1; 8 nucleotides align to TRBD1. The CDR3 spans 19 residues. Germline V gives CDR1 LGHNA, CDR2 YNFKEQ. V trimming: 0 bases; J trimming: 1 base; junction bases outside the gene matches: 11.

This clonotype was counted only a few times. The chain uses TRBV7-9 and TRBJ2-1; D remains unclear. V lost 3 bases and J lost 9, with 6 bases in between. The CDR3 consists of 11 residues. The germline CDR1 and CDR2 sequences are SEHNR and FQNEAQ (reference sequence). The CDR3 here is CASSLQTEQFF. For the CDR3, the DNA is TGTGCCAGCAGCTTGCAGACTGAGCAGTTCTTC. Combining the CDR3 with reference TRBV7-9 and TRBJ2-1 gives the whole variable domain DTGVSQNPRHKITKRGQNVTFRCDPISEHNRLYWYRQTLGQGPEFLTYFQNEAQLEKSRLLSDRFSAERPKGSFSTLEIQRTEQGDSAMYLCASSLQTEQFFGPGTRLTVL.

This clonotype has at least ten counts. This rearrangement joins TRBV12-3 or TRBV12-4 to TRBJ1-3, with D possibly being TRBD1 (6 bases). CDR3 size: 14 residues. The V gene lost 6 bases and the J gene lost 3 bases, with 12 bases spanning the gap. CDR3 region: CASSRQAYGNTIYF. The CDR3, as DNA: TGTGCCAGCAGCCGACAGGCCTATGGAAACACCATATATTTT.

This clonotype showed up many times. The chain links TRBV27 to TRBJ2-3; TRBD1 might be the D (6 bases). The CDR3 totals 16 residues. The V and J ends lost 2 bases and 1 base respectively, with 13 bases between them. Per germline, CDR1 MNHEY and CDR2 SMNVEV (reference sequence). Here the CDR3 DNA reads TGTGCCAGCAGTTTAAGGGGGACCTCCCGCACAGATACGCAGTATTTT. It codes for CASSLRGTSRTDTQYF.

This clonotype was seen more than once but under ten times. V is TRBV20-1 and J is TRBJ2-7; D is ambiguous. This CDR3 spans 11 amino acids. V lost 1 base and J lost 8, with 9 bases in between. Looked up from germline, CDR1 is DFQATT and CDR2 is SNEGSKA (reference sequence). The CDR3 reads CSARGEVKQYF. The CDR3 DNA reads as TGCAGTGCTAGAGGAGAAGTGAAGCAGTACTTC.

This clonotype was detected a few times. This rearrangement joins TRBV11-2 to TRBJ2-5, with 10 bases matching TRBD2. The CDR3 covers 16 residues. The germline gives CDR1 SGHAT, CDR2 FQNNGV. After removal of 4 bases from V and 5 bases from J, the junction contained 10 bases not matched to a gene. The CDR3 here is CASSYQRSGGPETQYF. The DNA for the CDR3 is TGTGCCAGCAGCTACCAGCGTAGCGGGGGGCCGGAGACCCAGTACTTC.

This clonotype has at least ten counts. V usage is TRBV12-3 or TRBV12-4 and J usage is TRBJ2-7, with 7 bases aligning to TRBD1. J lost 3 bases, V lost 5 bases, and 7 bases had no gene match. The CDR3 runs to 14 residues. The CDR3 DNA is TGTGCCAGCAGTCTTGGTGCAGGGGGCTACGAGCAGTACTTC. Protein product: CASSLGAGGYEQYF.

The gene calls are TRBV20-1 and TRBJ2-5; TRBD2 agrees at 8 bases. Germline V lookup: CDR1 DFQATT, CDR2 SNEGSKA (reference sequence). Trimming cost V 6 bases and J 1 base; bases outside gene matches: 1. There are 12 residues in the CDR3. The CDR3 sequence: CSAGRGQETQYF. The CDR3 nucleotides read TGCAGTGCCGGGAGGGGCCAAGAGACCCAGTACTTC.

V and J are TRBV18 and TRBJ2-7; D call uncertain. V lost 2 bases, J lost 3 bases, and 8 bases lay in between. CDR3 length: 13 residues. CDR1 and CDR2 (germline): KGHSH, LQKENI. CDR3 amino acids: CASSPGSNYEQYF. CDR3 in DNA: TGTGCCAGCTCACCAGGGTCAAACTACGAGCAGTACTTC. The whole variable domain, filled in from reference TRBV18 and TRBJ2-7, reads NAGVMQNPRHLVRRRGQEARLRCSPMKGHSHVYWYRQLPEEGLKFMVYLQKENIIDESGMPKERFSAEFPKEGPSILRIQQVVRGDSAAYFCASSPGSNYEQYFGPGTRLTVT.

There are a few counts of this clonotype. The rearrangement joins TRBV12-3 or TRBV12-4 to TRBJ2-2; 7 nucleotides align to TRBD1. The junction had 7 bases not matched to a gene; V was cut back by 5 bases and J by 7 bases. There are 14 residues in the CDR3. The DNA for the CDR3 is TGTGCCAGCAGTAGTGACAGGGTTAGCGGGGAGCTGTTTTTT. This sequence encodes CASSSDRVSGELFF.

This chain connects TRBV12-3 or TRBV12-4 to TRBJ2-1; 11 bases align to TRBD2. The CDR3 is 22 amino acids. V trimming: 3 bases; J trimming: 1 base; junction bases outside the gene matches: 20. The CDR3 protein is CASSFGILAGGNVYFSYNEQFF. The CDR3 coding sequence is TGTGCCAGCAGTTTCGGGATTCTAGCGGGGGGTAACGTTTATTTTTCCTACAATGAGCAGTTCTTC.

In DNA, the CDR3 is TGCAGTGCCAATGAGGGGCGGGGGACCAACACTGAAGCTTTCTTT. It codes for CSANEGRGTNTEAFF. The gene calls are TRBV20-1 and TRBJ1-1, with a possible D match to TRBD1 (5 bases). The CDR3 has 15 residues. Germline assignment: CDR1 DFQATT and CDR2 SNEGSKA (reference sequence). The V gene lost 6 bases and the J gene lost 2 bases, with 19 bases spanning the gap.